The 26 T cell receptor beta chains reported below all come from one sample, sequenced in a study of T cells in Graves' hyperthyroidism and ophthalmopathy. RNA transcripts were the template for amplifying TCR beta CDR3 regions. Primed by the HTBI set, a first-round RT-PCR was run on the TCR CDR3. TCRdb analysed the multiplex PCR reads with MiXCR anew, one entry per CDR3 protein. The table includes around 300,000 distinct CDR3 sequences, approximately 15% detected once. Sequencing input: blood. All receptors come from a woman in her thirties with Graves' hyperthyroidism.

The chain couples TRBV6-1 to TRBJ2-1, with 8 bases lining up with TRBD2. Germline V gene data show CDR1 as MNHNS and CDR2 as SASEGT. This CDR3 comprises 14 residues. The junction had 17 bases not matched to a gene; V was cut back by 8 bases and J by 14 bases. This chain's CDR3 is CASEAGTSVGRKFF. The DNA of the CDR3 is TGTGCCAGCGAGGCCGGGACTAGTGTGGGCAGAAAGTTCTTC.

This clonotype has more than one count but fewer than ten. This sequence joins TRBV3-1 and TRBJ1-4; 8 nucleotides line up with TRBD1. The CDR3 totals 15 residues. Germline assignment: CDR1 LGHDT and CDR2 YNNKEL (reference sequence). The junction had 7 bases not matched to a gene; V was cut back by 6 bases and J by 4 bases. The CDR3 region is CASRLRTGLNEKLFF. CDR3 in DNA: TGTGCCAGCAGACTCCGGACAGGGCTTAATGAAAAACTGTTTTTT.

This clonotype was observed a handful of times. The genes are TRBV7-2 and TRBJ2-4; 9 bases match TRBD1. The V segment lost 4 bases and the J segment 0 bases; nucleotides outside the gene matches: 7. From germline, CDR1 is SGHTA and CDR2 FQGNSA. CDR3 length: 17 amino acids. CDR3 region: CASSSAGQGPAKNIQYF. The CDR3 DNA reads TGTGCCAGCAGCTCCGCGGGACAGGGCCCAGCCAAAAACATTCAGTACTTC.

V gene TRBV29-1 combines with J gene TRBJ2-2, with TRBD2 identical over 7 bases. Germline CDR1 and CDR2: SQVTM and ANQGSEA. The CDR3 consists of 11 residues. J was trimmed by 6 bases and V by 7 bases; bases with no gene match: 2. The CDR3 DNA reads as TGCAGCGGGGAGGGAGCCGGGGAGCTGTTTTTT. Its translation is CSGEGAGELFF.

In the case of this clonotype: One end of the junction is discordant with germline, which a read error may explain. V usage is TRBV6-5 and J usage is TRBJ2-2, with TRBD1 matching 11 bases. Germline values: CDR1 MNHEY, CDR2 SVGAGI. CDR3 length equals 18 residues. DNA for the CDR3: TGTGCCAGCAGATACTATCGGACAGGGGGCGCGAACACCGGGGAGCTGTTTTTT. It yields the protein CASRYYRTGGANTGELFF.

The rearrangement joins TRBV2 to TRBJ1-2; D not resolved. Trimming took 5 bases from V and 8 from J, leaving 21 bases between them. This CDR3 has 15 amino acids. Germline CDR1 SNHLY, CDR2 FYNNEI. CDR3 protein: CASSSGFFVMRGYTF. In DNA, the CDR3 is TGTGCCAGCAGTTCCGGGTTTTTCGTGATGCGGGGCTACACCTTC.

This clonotype was seen a few times. V gene TRBV4-3 combines with J gene TRBJ2-2, with D possibly being TRBD1 or TRBD2 (5 bases each). Germline CDR1 reads LGHNA; CDR2 reads YSLEER. This CDR3 contains 16 residues. V was cut by 1 base and J by 1 base, with 10 bases left in between. CDR3 residues: CASSQAWGLNTGELFF. The CDR3 coding sequence is TGCGCCAGCAGCCAAGCGTGGGGGTTGAACACCGGGGAGCTGTTTTTT.

This clonotype showed up just a few times. The rearrangement links TRBV2 to TRBJ1-4, with no clear D. This CDR3 region has 16 residues. Trimming pared 3 bases from V and 0 bases from J, leaving 11 bases between. Germline CDR1 SNHLY, CDR2 FYNNEI. This CDR3 reads CASSEQLLATNEKLFF. As DNA, the CDR3 is TGTGCCAGCAGTGAGCAGCTTCTTGCAACTAATGAAAAACTGTTTTTT.

A few counts support this clonotype. The chain uses TRBV19 and TRBJ1-2, with 10 bases that match TRBD1. Looked up from germline, CDR1 is LNHDA and CDR2 is SQIVND (reference sequence). The CDR3 is 17 residues long. V was pared by 7 bases and J by 5 bases, with 16 bases of the junction left unmatched. CDR3 sequence: CASNTRDRGRREYGYTF. DNA of the CDR3: TGTGCCAGTAATACCCGGGACAGGGGCCGACGGGAGTATGGCTACACCTTC.

This clonotype was seen many times. The genes are TRBV19 and TRBJ1-2; no firm D call. From germline, CDR1 is LNHDA and CDR2 SQIVND (reference sequence). The CDR3 runs to 12 residues. V was trimmed by 4 bases and J by 3 bases, leaving 6 bases between them. The CDR3 coding sequence is TGTGCCAGTAGTAATGGGGACTATGGCTACACCTTC. Residues: CASSNGDYGYTF.

This clonotype showed up just a few times. V gene TRBV6-1 combines with J gene TRBJ2-4; D tentatively reads TRBD1 or TRBD2 (5 bases each). With 8 bases removed from V and 0 bases from J, the gap between germline ends came to 11 bases. The CDR3 sequence is 14 residues long. Germline V gene sequence: CDR1 MNHNS, CDR2 SASEGT. The CDR3 sequence is CASHGDLAKNIQYF. In DNA, the CDR3 is TGTGCCAGCCACGGGGACCTAGCCAAAAACATTCAGTACTTC.

This clonotype has a count of ten or more. The CDR3 nucleotides read TGCAGCGTTGAAGATCTGTTAGATGAGCAGTTCTTC. Its protein product is CSVEDLLDEQFF. The chain has TRBV29-1 and TRBJ2-1; D is ambiguous. Germline CDR1 reads SQVTM; CDR2 reads ANQGSEA. Trimming left V 0 bases short and J 8 bases short, with 8 bases between. The CDR3 is made up of 12 amino acids.

This clonotype was seen repeatedly, ten times or more. The rearrangement links TRBV10-3 to TRBJ1-5; possibly TRBD1 for D (5 bases). V gave up 1 base and J gave up 5 bases, with 18 bases separating them. This CDR3 has 17 residues. Per the germline V gene, CDR1 is ENHRY and CDR2 is SYGVKD. DNA of the CDR3: TGTGCCATCAGTGAGTTTCTCCGGGACGGCCCATATCAGCCCCAGCATTTT. It codes for CAISEFLRDGPYQPQHF.

Concerning this clonotype itself: One end of the junction does not line up with germline, which may come from a read error. V gene TRBV30 combines with J gene TRBJ2-7; 10 bases are a match to TRBD1. The germline V gene encodes CDR1 GTSNPN and CDR2 SVGIG (reference sequence). The CDR3 is 16 amino acids. The CDR3 DNA follows: TGTGCCTGGAGTGTGCCCAGACAGGGGGCAGGCTACGAGAAGTACTTC. Translation: CAWSVPRQGAGYEKYF.

The gene calls are TRBV6-6 and TRBJ2-1; the D gene is possibly TRBD2 (6 bases). Per germline, CDR1 MNHNY and CDR2 SVGAGI (reference sequence). V was cut by 0 bases and J by 10 bases, with 22 bases left in between. The CDR3 length is 17 residues. The CDR3 loop reads CASSYSAVGARDGEQFF. In nucleotides, the CDR3 is TGTGCCAGCAGTTACTCGGCGGTTGGAGCGCGGGATGGGGAGCAGTTCTTC.

This clonotype was observed at least ten times. The chain combines TRBV24-1 with TRBJ2-3; D gene uncertain. This CDR3 has 15 residues. V lost 4 bases, J lost 0 bases, and 10 bases lay in between. Germline CDR1 and CDR2: KGHDR and SFDVKD. The CDR3 DNA sequence: TGTGCCACCAGTGAAGGACCCCTTAGCACAGATACGCAGTATTTT. Translating it yields CATSEGPLSTDTQYF.

This clonotype was recorded many times. V and J are TRBV2 and TRBJ2-1; 10 bases line up with TRBD2. J lost 9 bases, V lost 6 bases, and 8 bases had no gene match. The CDR3 covers 14 residues. In germline, CDR1 is SNHLY, CDR2 FYNNEI. CDR3 loop: CASRPSGSQGEQFF. The DNA for the CDR3 is TGTGCCAGCAGGCCTAGCGGGAGTCAGGGTGAGCAGTTCTTC.

This clonotype has more than one count but fewer than ten. The V and J genes are TRBV20-1 and TRBJ2-5, with D perhaps matching TRBD2 (6 bases). The CDR3 spans 16 residues. The germline V and J ends were trimmed by 4 bases and 1 base, with 19 bases remaining between them. Germline V gene lookup returns CDR1 DFQATT and CDR2 SNEGSKA (reference sequence). Written as DNA, the CDR3 is TGCAGTGCTACACCCGGAAGCGGAGGGGTCCAAGAGACCCAGTACTTC. It specifies CSATPGSGGVQETQYF.

This clonotype was counted at least ten times. The chain has TRBV7-9 and TRBJ2-2; tentative D call: TRBD2 (6 bases). CDR3 length equals 16 residues. Germline V CDR1 and CDR2: SEHNR, FQNEAQ (reference sequence). V lost 5 bases and J lost 7, with 20 bases in between. The CDR3 loop is CASSHRSGREIGELFF. DNA for the CDR3: TGTGCCAGCAGCCACAGAAGTGGACGGGAGATCGGGGAGCTGTTTTTT.

This clonotype was counted ten times or more. The V gene is TRBV6-1, the J gene TRBJ2-5; the D gene is possibly TRBD2 (5 bases). The CDR3 is 14 amino acids. The V end lost 3 bases, the J end lost 3 bases, and 11 bases lay between the germline ends. Germline V gene lookup returns CDR1 MNHNS and CDR2 SASEGT. The CDR3 loop reads CASSDHGNKETQYF. The CDR3 nucleotides read TGTGCCAGCAGTGATCACGGGAATAAAGAGACCCAGTACTTC.

This clonotype was detected many times. This chain joins TRBV30 and TRBJ1-1, with D uncertain. Germline CDR1 GTSNPN, CDR2 SVGIG (reference sequence). This CDR3 region has 15 residues. V dropped 5 bases and J dropped 6 bases, with 22 bases sitting between them. CDR3 in DNA: TGTGCCTGGTCCACCCTTGGAGGGCTCGGGGCTGAAGCTTTCTTT. Its translation is CAWSTLGGLGAEAFF.

As concerns this clonotype: A much larger clone sits a single nucleotide away, making a read error possible. The chain joins TRBV6-1 to TRBJ1-5; weak D call: TRBD1 (5 bases). This CDR3 region has 15 residues. Germline CDR1 is MNHNS and CDR2 is SASEGT. For the CDR3, the DNA is TGTGCCGGCAGCGACCCAGACAGAAAATCACAGCCCCAGCATTTT. Amino acid sequence: CAGSDPDRKSQPQHF.

In this sample, this clonotype turned up many times. The J gene is TRBJ2-1, the V gene TRBV2; D may be TRBD2 (5 bases). This CDR3 contains 14 residues. CDR1 and CDR2 (germline): SNHLY, FYNNEI. CDR3 coding DNA: TGTGCGGCGGTCTGGCTAGCAGCATACAATGAGCAGTTCTTC. It encodes CAAVWLAAYNEQFF.

This clonotype has just a few counts. This rearrangement joins TRBV19 to TRBJ1-5; TRBD1 might be the D (5 bases). CDR1 LNHDA and CDR2 SQIVND come from the germline V gene (reference sequence). Trimming removed 3 bases at V and 7 bases at J, with 10 bases between. The CDR3 spans 13 residues. CDR3 bases: TGTGCCAGTAGTATCGGGGCGTGGCAGCCCCAGCATTTT. Its protein is CASSIGAWQPQHF. Supplemented by reference TRBV19 and TRBJ1-5, the full variable domain reads DGGITQSPKYLFRKEGQNVTLSCEQNLNHDAMYWYRQDPGQGLRLIYYSQIVNDFQKGDIAEGYSVSREKKESFPLTVTSAQKNPTAFYLCASSIGAWQPQHFGDGTRLSIL.

This clonotype was counted many times. The chain joins TRBV7-8 to TRBJ1-4; D gene unclear. The CDR3 totals 12 residues. The germline CDR1 and CDR2 sequences are SGHVS and FQNEAQ. V lost 5 bases to trimming and J lost 2 bases, with 3 bases between them. CDR3 nucleotides: TGTGCCAGCAGCCCGACTAATGAAAAACTGTTTTTT. It yields the protein CASSPTNEKLFF.

This clonotype turned up a few times. The chain employs TRBV20-1 and TRBJ1-1; D gene ambiguous. The V end was cut by 3 bases, the J end by 5 bases, with 13 bases between. The CDR3 runs 13 residues. CDR1 and CDR2 (germline): DFQATT, SNEGSKA (reference sequence). The CDR3 DNA sequence: TGCAGTGCTAGCATTGACTCGGTAACTGAAGCTTTCTTT. It codes for CSASIDSVTEAFF.